This T cell receptor (beta chain) appears in the sequencing data of a study of cytomegalovirus exposure and HLA in healthy donors. Germline V gives CDR1 MGHRA, CDR2 YSYEKL. The length of the CDR3 is 15 residues. Trimming removed 6 bases from V and 4 bases from J; junction bases left unmatched: 8. About this clone itself: Its antigen is currently unknown.

In the PCR, 60 Vbeta and 13 Jbeta primers were used. Sequencing was performed with immunoSEQ multiplex PCR; in TCRdb, only in-frame clones are kept and a portion is missing. The sample has 95,000 to 130,000 clones; roughly three quarters are singletons. Findings of the study overall: As immune exposure information, only CMV serostatus was available. As a later analysis showed, several of the most significant clusters appeared to be linked to common viral pathogens.

The V gene is TRBV4-1, the J gene TRBJ2-3; 9 nucleotides line up with TRBD1. The TCR was taken from a woman aged 18-35 years in good health and CMV-seronegative. Material for sequencing was PBMCs. The CDR3 sequence: CASSRDRDGSDTQYF. In DNA, the CDR3 is TGCGCCAGCAGTCGGGACAGGGACGGGTCAGATACGCAGTATTTT.